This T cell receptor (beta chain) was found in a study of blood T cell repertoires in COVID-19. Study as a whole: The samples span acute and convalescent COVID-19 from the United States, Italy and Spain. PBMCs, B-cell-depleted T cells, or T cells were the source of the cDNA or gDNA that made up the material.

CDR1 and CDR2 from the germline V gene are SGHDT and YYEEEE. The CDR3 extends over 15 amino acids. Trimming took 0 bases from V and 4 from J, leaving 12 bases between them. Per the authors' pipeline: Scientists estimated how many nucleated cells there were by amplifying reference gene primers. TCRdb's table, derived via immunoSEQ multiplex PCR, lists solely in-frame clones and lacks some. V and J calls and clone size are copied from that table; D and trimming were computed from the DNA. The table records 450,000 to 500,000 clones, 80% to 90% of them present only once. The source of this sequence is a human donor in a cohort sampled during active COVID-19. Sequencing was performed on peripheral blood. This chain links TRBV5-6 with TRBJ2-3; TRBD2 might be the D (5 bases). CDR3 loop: CASSLGIGAADTQYF. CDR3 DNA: TGTGCCAGCAGCTTGGGTATTGGAGCGGCAGATACGCAGTATTTT.